The entry that follows covers one T cell receptor beta chain sequence. This entry is derived from a study of blood T cell repertoires in COVID-19. As for the study in general: From the United States, Italy and Spain came samples of acute and convalescent COVID-19.

Per the authors' pipeline: Researchers report that nucleated cell counts were estimated from reference gene primer amplification. Method: immunoSEQ multiplex PCR; TCRdb's copy keeps in-frame clones and lacks some. V, J and clone size were drawn from that table, and D and trimming were deduced from the DNA. Among about 400,000 clones, around 87% were seen once, and the ten largest hold around 3%. Germline V CDR1 and CDR2: SGHVS, FNYEAQ. The CDR3 totals 17 residues. Deletions cut 2 bases from V and 5 bases from J, with 20 bases between. Sequences were obtained from peripheral blood. The TCR sequence derives from a human donor in a cohort sampled during active COVID-19. J is TRBJ2-3 and V is TRBV7-6, with a weak D call TRBD2 (6 bases). CDR3 in DNA: TGTGCCAGCAGCTTAAGCTCTCTAGCGCAAATAGGAGATACGCAGTATTTT. The encoded protein is CASSLSSLAQIGDTQYF.